Each of the 14 T cell receptor beta chains below was sequenced from the same sample in a study of blood T cells in healthy people across ages. Sample-barcoded 5' priming and a J-beta primer mix drove a second PCR of roughly 7 to 11 cycles. TCRdb re-called the 5' RACE reads through MiXCR, storing one row per CDR3 protein. The sample contains some 930,000 distinct CDR3 sequences, about 27% of which appear only once. These data were also reused for a study on T cells of mothers and their children.

Sequences were obtained from blood. These receptors were obtained from a woman in her 40s in good health.

Only a few counts were recorded for this clonotype. This chain joins TRBV27 and TRBJ1-2, with a weak D call TRBD1 (6 bases). CDR3 size: 15 residues. Trimming removed 0 bases from V and 4 bases from J, with 12 bases in between. CDR1 and CDR2 (germline): MNHEY, SMNVEV (reference sequence). The CDR3 region is CASSLSTTGVYGYTF. Here the CDR3 DNA reads TGTGCCAGCAGTTTATCTACGACAGGCGTCTATGGCTACACCTTC.

This clonotype was counted between two and nine times. The chain carries TRBV4-3 and TRBJ1-2, with D unresolved. The CDR3 totals 13 residues. Germline lookup yields CDR1 LGHNA and CDR2 YSLEER. V shed 1 base and J shed 8 bases, with 11 bases lying between them. The CDR3 nucleotides read TGCGCCAGCAGCCAAGTATCGATAGGGGGCTACACCTTC. The encoded protein is CASSQVSIGGYTF.

V is TRBV7-6 and J is TRBJ2-3; 8 bases are shared with TRBD2. After removal of 5 bases from V and 3 bases from J, the junction contained 16 bases not matched to a gene. The CDR3 extends over 18 amino acids. Per the germline V gene, CDR1 is SGHVS and CDR2 is FNYEAQ. CDR3 sequence: CASSPTPEAGTRTDTQYF. The CDR3 DNA reads TGTGCCAGCAGCCCAACCCCTGAAGCCGGGACTAGGACAGATACGCAGTATTTT.

This clonotype was seen only a few times. This chain uses TRBV5-1 with TRBJ2-3; D may be TRBD1 (5 bases). The V and J ends lost 5 bases and 2 bases respectively, with 9 bases between them. The CDR3 runs to 13 residues. CDR1 and CDR2 (germline): SGHRS, YFSETQ. The CDR3 region is CASRKTATDTQYF. Written as DNA, the CDR3 is TGCGCCAGCAGAAAGACAGCCACAGATACGCAGTATTTT.

Only one count was recorded for this clonotype. A much more abundant neighbour one base away suggests this may be a read error. The chain combines TRBV28 with TRBJ2-5, with TRBD2 identical over 9 bases. The J call may be mistaken, given a closer DNA end match to TRBJ2-7. This CDR3 has 14 amino acids. The germline V gene encodes CDR1 MDHEN and CDR2 SYDVKM. CDR3 nucleotides: TGTGCCAGCAACCAGCGGGGGGCCTCATGCGAGCAGTACTTC. It yields the protein CASNQRGASCEQYF.

This clonotype was detected ten times or more. The chain's CDR3 is CASSLRGAKNIQYF. The CDR3 DNA reads TGTGCCAGCAGTTTACGAGGGGCCAAAAACATTCAGTACTTC. This chain uses TRBV5-6 with TRBJ2-4; maybe TRBD2 (5 bases). CDR3 length: 14 amino acids. The germline V gene has CDR1 SGHDT and CDR2 YYEEEE. V shed 5 bases and J shed 1 base, with 10 bases lying between them.

The chain joins TRBV6-5 to TRBJ1-2; D gene ambiguous. Trimming cost V 4 bases and J 6 bases, with 9 bases left between them. The CDR3 has 12 amino acids. Looked up from germline, CDR1 is MNHEY and CDR2 is SVGAGI. For the CDR3, the DNA is TGTGCCAGCAGTTGCGAGGGAGATGGCTACACCTTC. It specifies CASSCEGDGYTF.

This chain connects TRBV6-2 or TRBV6-3 to TRBJ1-4; no definite D call. Germline assignment: CDR1 MNHEY and CDR2 SVGEGT. V lost 7 bases, J lost 0 bases, and 12 bases lay in between. This CDR3 is 15 amino acids long. CDR3 sequence reads: CASMGGPTTNEKLFF. The CDR3 DNA sequence: TGTGCCAGCATGGGCGGACCTACAACTAATGAAAAACTGTTTTTT.

The CDR3, as DNA: TGTGCCTGGAGTGTGGGATCGGATAGCAATCAGCCCCAGCATTTT. Encoded protein: CAWSVGSDSNQPQHF. This chain joins TRBV30 and TRBJ1-5, with no clear D. The CDR3 runs 15 residues. CDR1 GTSNPN and CDR2 SVGIG come from the germline V gene (reference sequence). Trimming shortened V by 0 bases and J by 0 bases, and 9 bases separated the two germline ends.

This sequence joins TRBV14 and TRBJ2-7, with 7 bases fitting TRBD1. This CDR3 comprises 20 residues. Germline assignment: CDR1 SGHDN and CDR2 FVKESK. Unmatched junction bases numbered 21, after V lost 1 base and J lost 3 bases. In DNA form, the CDR3 reads TGTGCCAGCAGCCAAGTCTCAGCAGGTAGTAGGGGGCGCATAATCTACGAGCAGTACTTC. Its translation: CASSQVSAGSRGRIIYEQYF. Combining the CDR3 with reference TRBV14 and TRBJ2-7 gives the whole variable domain EAGVTQFPSHSVIEKGQTVTLRCDPISGHDNLYWYRRVMGKEIKFLLHFVKESKQDESGMPNNRFLAERTGGTYSTLKVQPAELEDSGVYFCASSQVSAGSRGRIIYEQYFGPGTRLTVT.

This chain joins TRBV7-3 and TRBJ2-1; D remains ambiguous. The germline V gene encodes CDR1 SGHTA and CDR2 FQGTGA. CDR3 size: 15 residues. Trimming stripped 4 bases from V and 8 bases from J, with 18 bases between. The CDR3 region has the DNA TGTGCCAGCAGCTCCCGGGCCCTAAGGGTGGATGAGCAGTTCTTC. Translation: CASSSRALRVDEQFF.

This clonotype was observed at least ten times. V and J are TRBV3-1 and TRBJ2-7; 9 nucleotides agree with TRBD2. The CDR3 is 15 residues long. Trimming cost V 2 bases and J 1 base; bases outside gene matches: 3. Germline values: CDR1 LGHDT, CDR2 YNNKEL (reference sequence). CDR3 region: CASSQFGLASYEQYF. The CDR3 DNA follows: TGTGCCAGCAGCCAATTCGGACTAGCGTCCTACGAGCAGTACTTC.

The chain uses TRBV28 and TRBJ2-1; 9 bases agree with TRBD2. The length of the CDR3 is 17 residues. The V gene end was trimmed by 6 bases and the J gene end by 8 bases; junction bases not matched to a gene: 17. The germline CDR1 and CDR2 sequences are MDHEN and SYDVKM. CDR3 coding DNA: TGTGCCAGCAGCCCCCCCGTGGGAGCGGGGGGCCGGCATGAGCAGTTCTTC. Translated, it gives CASSPPVGAGGRHEQFF.

This clonotype appeared a few times. The chain joins TRBV4-3 to TRBJ1-1, with a tentative D call TRBD1 (5 bases). The CDR3 is 17 residues long. The germline V gene has CDR1 LGHNA and CDR2 YSLEER. Trimming shortened V by 0 bases and J by 1 base, and 15 bases separated the two germline ends. The CDR3 sequence is CASSQDRPGVGNTEAFF. For the CDR3, the DNA is TGCGCCAGCAGCCAAGACCGCCCGGGGGTAGGGAACACTGAAGCTTTCTTT.